This T cell receptor beta chain is drawn from a study of CD8 T cells in ankylosing spondylitis (dated by TCRdb to 2016 to 2017). At the level of the whole study: The study profiled T cell receptor beta repertoires in healthy donors and ankylosing spondylitis patients to find disease-linked TCR variants. The whole study cohort included over a hundred healthy donors and 25 or so ankylosing spondylitis patients. Peripheral blood was sampled, and synovial fluid was additionally collected from ankylosing spondylitis patients. The research as a whole found: The disease-linked clones had a CD8+ phenotype and were found at relatively low frequencies in peripheral blood. A TCR beta motif of eight highly homologous amino acid variants appeared characteristic of blood from ankylosing spondylitis patients. Significant enrichment of the disease-linked clones was reported in matched synovial fluid samples from ankylosing spondylitis patients. Some of the motif variants had been reported before in the synovial fluid and blood of reactive arthritis patients, a finding that suggests common disease-initiation mechanisms.

Synovial fluid samples and blood samples obtained from the same ankylosing spondylitis patients were matched. There are a few counts of this clonotype. What this receptor recognizes is not known. No much larger clone exists at a distance of one base, and base qualities are not known. The CDR3 spans 14 residues, from the cysteine through the phenylalanine. Solely the CDR3 DNA is kept, with 42 bases framed from the first base. The junction carries 17 bases between V and J, which are trimmed by 6 bases and 5 bases respectively. The germline V gene (reference sequence) gives CDR1 as DFQATT and CDR2 as SNEGSKA. TCRdb names Illumina HiSeq 2500 as the instrument used. TCR beta libraries were prepared by quantitative 5'-RACE with molecular barcodes. The original pipeline was this. To identify disease-linked TCR variants, a new computational method was used, one built on a probabilistic model of VDJ rearrangement. The raw public reads went through TCRdb reprocessing: fastp at Q25, MiXCR clone calling, in-frame beta chains kept. Each record represents a unique CDR3 protein, reported with the most common genes and DNA among its rows. The V and J calls were not made by the authors but by TCRdb's processing. Across this sample there are roughly 100,000 distinct CDR3 sequences, with around 24% seen only once. The biggest ten clones account for 10% to 15% of the sample.

This receptor was obtained from a male donor with ankylosing spondylitis. This sequence uses TRBV20-1 and TRBJ2-1; perhaps TRBD2 is the D gene, with 6 bases matching. The sequencing sample was made of synovial fluid, either unsorted or a sorted T cell fraction (not recorded which). For the CDR3, the sequence is CSALRGRDNNEQFF. The nucleotide sequence reads TGCAGTGCCCTCCGTGGGCGGGATAACAATGAGCAGTTCTTC.